The source of this T cell receptor (beta chain) is a study of cytomegalovirus exposure and HLA in healthy donors. Overall study: Researchers found that approximately 77% of a few hundred genotyped donors fell within the Caucasian-associated ancestry cluster. The study's findings and limits: A later analysis found that most CMV-associated TCR beta chains appeared HLA-restricted. Specific recognition of CMV antigens was confirmed in vitro for a few chains (all CMV-associated). Most TCRs appeared rarely, but some public TCRs recurred in many donors.

The CDR3 has 18 amino acids. Trimming cost V 3 bases and J 7 bases, with 25 bases left between them. Germline CDR1 is ENHRY and CDR2 is SYGVKD. A word on this clone: What it binds is not known.

Primers included in the PCR were 60 Vbeta and 13 Jbeta primers. Sequencing used immunoSEQ multiplex PCR; TCRdb keeps in-frame clones, though not all of them. In the table there are approximately 100,000 clones, about 83% of which are singletons. This TCR came from a man in his fifties or sixties in good health and CMV-seropositive. The sequenced material came from PBMCs. J is TRBJ1-5 and V is TRBV10-3; possibly TRBD1 for D (6 bases). Written as DNA, the CDR3 is TGTGCCATCAGTGACTTAAAGAAGTTAGGACAGCTCAACCAGCCCCAGCATTTT. As protein: CAISDLKKLGQLNQPQHF.